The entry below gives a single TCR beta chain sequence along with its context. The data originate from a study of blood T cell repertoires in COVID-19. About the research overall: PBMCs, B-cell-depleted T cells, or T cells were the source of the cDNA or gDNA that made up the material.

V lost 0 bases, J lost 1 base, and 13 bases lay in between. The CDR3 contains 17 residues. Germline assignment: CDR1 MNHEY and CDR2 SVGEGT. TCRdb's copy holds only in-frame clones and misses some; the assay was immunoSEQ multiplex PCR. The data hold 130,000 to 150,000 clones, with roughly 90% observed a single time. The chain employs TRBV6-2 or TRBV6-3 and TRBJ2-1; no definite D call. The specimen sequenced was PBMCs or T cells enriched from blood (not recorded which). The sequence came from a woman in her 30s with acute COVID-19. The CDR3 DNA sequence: TGTGCCAGCAGTTACTCAGGCGCGGCCGCTTCCTACAATGAGCAGTTCTTC. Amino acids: CASSYSGAAASYNEQFF.